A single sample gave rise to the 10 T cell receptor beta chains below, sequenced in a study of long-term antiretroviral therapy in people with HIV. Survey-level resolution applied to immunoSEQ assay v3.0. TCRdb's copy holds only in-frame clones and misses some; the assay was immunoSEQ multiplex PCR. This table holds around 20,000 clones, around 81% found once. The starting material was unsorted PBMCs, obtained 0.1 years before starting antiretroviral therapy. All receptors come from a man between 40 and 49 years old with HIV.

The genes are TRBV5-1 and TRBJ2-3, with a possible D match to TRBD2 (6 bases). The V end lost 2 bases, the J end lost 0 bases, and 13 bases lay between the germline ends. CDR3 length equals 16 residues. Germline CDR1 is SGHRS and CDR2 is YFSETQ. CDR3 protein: CASSFGGGTSTDTQYF. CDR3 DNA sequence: TGCGCCAGCAGCTTTGGGGGAGGTACTAGCACAGATACGCAGTATTTT.

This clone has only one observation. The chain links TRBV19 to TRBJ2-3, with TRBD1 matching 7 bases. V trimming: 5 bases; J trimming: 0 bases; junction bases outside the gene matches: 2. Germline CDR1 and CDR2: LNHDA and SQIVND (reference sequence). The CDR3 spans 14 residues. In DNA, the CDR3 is TGTGCCAGTAGTCCAGGGGGTAGCACAGATACGCAGTATTTT. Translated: CASSPGGSTDTQYF.

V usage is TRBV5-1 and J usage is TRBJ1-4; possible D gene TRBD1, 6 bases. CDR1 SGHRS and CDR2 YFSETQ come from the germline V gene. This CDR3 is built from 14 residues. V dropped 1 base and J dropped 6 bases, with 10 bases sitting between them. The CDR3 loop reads CASSLSGDDEKLFF. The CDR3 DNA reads TGCGCCAGCAGCTTGTCAGGGGACGATGAAAAACTGTTTTTT. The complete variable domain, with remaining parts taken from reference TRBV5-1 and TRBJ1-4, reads KAGVTQTPRYLIKTRGQQVTLSCSPISGHRSVSWYQQTPGQGLQFLFEYFSETQRNKGNFPGRFSGRQFSNSRSEMNVSTLELGDSALYLCASSLSGDDEKLFFGSGTQLSVL.

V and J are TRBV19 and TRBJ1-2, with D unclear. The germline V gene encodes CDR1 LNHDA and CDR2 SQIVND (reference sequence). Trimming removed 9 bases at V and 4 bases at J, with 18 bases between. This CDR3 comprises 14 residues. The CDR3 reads CASHYRVSIYGYTF. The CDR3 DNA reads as TGTGCCAGCCATTACAGAGTATCTATCTATGGCTACACCTTC.

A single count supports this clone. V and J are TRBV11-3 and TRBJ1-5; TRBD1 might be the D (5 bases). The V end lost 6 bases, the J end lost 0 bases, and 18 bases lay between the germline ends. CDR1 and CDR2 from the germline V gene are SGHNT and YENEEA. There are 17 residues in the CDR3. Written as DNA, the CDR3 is TGTGCCAGCAGGCGGTGGGGAAGGGGCCCTAGCAATCAGCCCCAGCATTTT. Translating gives CASRRWGRGPSNQPQHF.

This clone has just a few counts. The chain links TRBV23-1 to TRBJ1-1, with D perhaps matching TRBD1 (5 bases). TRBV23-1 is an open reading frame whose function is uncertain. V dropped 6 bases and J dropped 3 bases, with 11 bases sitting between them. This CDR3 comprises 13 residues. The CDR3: CASRTELDTEAFF. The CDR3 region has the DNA TGCGCCAGCAGGACAGAGCTGGACACTGAAGCTTTCTTT.

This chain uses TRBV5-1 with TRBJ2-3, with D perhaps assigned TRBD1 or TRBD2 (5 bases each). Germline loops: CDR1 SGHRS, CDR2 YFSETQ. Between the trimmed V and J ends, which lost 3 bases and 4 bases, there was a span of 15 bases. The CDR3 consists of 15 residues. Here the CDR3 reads CASSSGTQGADTQYF. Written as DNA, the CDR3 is TGCGCCAGCAGCTCCGGGACCCAAGGGGCAGATACGCAGTATTTT.

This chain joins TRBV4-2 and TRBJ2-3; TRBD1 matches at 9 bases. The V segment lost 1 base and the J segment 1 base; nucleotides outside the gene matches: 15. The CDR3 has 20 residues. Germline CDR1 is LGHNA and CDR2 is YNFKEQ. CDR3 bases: TGTGCCAGCAGCCAAGTCCTGTCCGGGACAGGGATCATAGGCACAGATACGCAGTATTTT. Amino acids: CASSQVLSGTGIIGTDTQYF.

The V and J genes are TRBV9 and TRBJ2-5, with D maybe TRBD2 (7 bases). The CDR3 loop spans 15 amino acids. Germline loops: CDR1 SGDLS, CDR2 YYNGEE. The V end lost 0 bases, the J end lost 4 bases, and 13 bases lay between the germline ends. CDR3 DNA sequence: TGTGCCAGCAGCGTAGGAGGGGGGGCGCCAGAGACCCAGTACTTC. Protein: CASSVGGGAPETQYF.

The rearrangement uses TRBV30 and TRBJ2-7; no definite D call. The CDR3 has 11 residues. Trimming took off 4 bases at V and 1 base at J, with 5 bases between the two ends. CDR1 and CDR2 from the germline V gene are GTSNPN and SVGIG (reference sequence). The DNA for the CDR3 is TGTGCCTGGACGCGTTCCTACGAGCAGTACTTC. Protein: CAWTRSYEQYF. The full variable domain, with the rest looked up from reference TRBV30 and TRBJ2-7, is SQTIHQWPATLVQPVGSPLSLECTVEGTSNPNLYWYRQAAGRGLQLLFYSVGIGQISSEVPQNLSASRPQDRQFILSSKKLLLSDSGFYLCAWTRSYEQYFGPGTRLTVT.